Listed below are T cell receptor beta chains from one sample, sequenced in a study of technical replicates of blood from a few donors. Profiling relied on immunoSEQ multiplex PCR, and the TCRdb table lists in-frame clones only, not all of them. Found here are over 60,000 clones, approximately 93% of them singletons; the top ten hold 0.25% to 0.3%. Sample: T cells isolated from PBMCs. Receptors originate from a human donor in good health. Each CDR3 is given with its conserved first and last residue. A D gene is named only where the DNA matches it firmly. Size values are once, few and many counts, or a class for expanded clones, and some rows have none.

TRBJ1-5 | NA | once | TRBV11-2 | TGTGCCAGCAGCTTAAACGGAGATCAGCCCCAGCATTTT | CASSLNGDQPQHF
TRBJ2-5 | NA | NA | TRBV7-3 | TGTGCCAGCAGCCCGAGTAGGGGGTACGGGGAGACCCAGTACTTC | CASSPSRGYGETQYF
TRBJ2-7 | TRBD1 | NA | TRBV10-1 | TGCGCCAGCAGCCCCGGGACAGGGGTTCCCTACGAGCAGTACTTC | CASSPGTGVPYEQYF
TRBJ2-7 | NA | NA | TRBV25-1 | TGTGCCAGCAGGGGGGGGCGGGAGACCGCCTACGAGCAGTACTTC | CASRGGRETAYEQYF
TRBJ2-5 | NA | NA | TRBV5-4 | TGTGCCACCTTGCCCAGTCCTGGTACTAACCAAGAGACCCAGTACTTC | CATLPSPGTNQETQYF
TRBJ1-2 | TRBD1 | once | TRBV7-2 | TGTGCCAGCAGCTTGACAGGGCGAGGCTACACCTTC | CASSLTGRGYTF
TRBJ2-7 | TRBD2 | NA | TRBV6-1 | TGTGCCAGCAGTATCGCGGGAGAAGGCCACGAGCAGTACTTC | CASSIAGEGHEQYF
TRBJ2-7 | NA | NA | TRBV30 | TGTGCCTGGACCCCCGGGACCTACGAGCAGTACTTC | CAWTPGTYEQYF
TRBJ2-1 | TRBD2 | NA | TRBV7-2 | TGTGCCAGCAGCCAACTAGCGGGGGGATACAATGAGCAGTTCTTC | CASSQLAGGYNEQFF
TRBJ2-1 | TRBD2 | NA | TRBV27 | TGTGCCAGCGGAATACTCGGCGGGAGCGATCGAGATTACGAGCAGTTCTTC | CASGILGGSDRDYEQFF
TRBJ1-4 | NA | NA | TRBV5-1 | TGCGCCAGCAGAATTCAGGTTTCAAGTGAAAAACTGTTTTTT | CASRIQVSSEKLFF
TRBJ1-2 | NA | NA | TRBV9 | TGTGCCAGCAGCTCCCGGGTGTTGGGTGGCTACACCTTC | CASSSRVLGGYTF
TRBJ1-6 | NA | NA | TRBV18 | TGTGCCAGCTCGCTAAACAGGGATTTCAATTCACCCCTCCACTTT | CASSLNRDFNSPLHF
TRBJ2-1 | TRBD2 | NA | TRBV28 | TGTGCCAGCAGTGCCGGGAGGGCACCCTACAATGAGCAGTTCTTC | CASSAGRAPYNEQFF
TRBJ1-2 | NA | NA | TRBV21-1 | TGTGCCAGCAGCAGCATGACAGGACAAAACTTCTATGGCTACACCTTC | CASSSMTGQNFYGYTF
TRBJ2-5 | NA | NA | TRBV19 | TGTGCCAGTAGGGAATCAGTGGACTTGGTAGGAGAGACCCAGTACTTC | CASRESVDLVGETQYF
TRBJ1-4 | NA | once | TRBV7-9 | TGTGCCAGCAGCCCTCGTGCAACTAATGAAAAACTGTTTTTT | CASSPRATNEKLFF
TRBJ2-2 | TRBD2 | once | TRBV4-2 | TGTGCCAGCAGCCAACTAGCGGGGGGGTACCGAGTAGGCGGGGAGCTGTTTTTT | CASSQLAGGYRVGGELFF
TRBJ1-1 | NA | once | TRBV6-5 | TGTGCCAGCAGTTACTCGGGGAGGAGGACTGAAGCTTTCTTT | CASSYSGRRTEAFF
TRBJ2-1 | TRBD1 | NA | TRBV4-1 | TGCGCCAGCAACTATCCGGGGACAGAGGCTTCTGATGAGCAGTTCTTC | CASNYPGTEASDEQFF
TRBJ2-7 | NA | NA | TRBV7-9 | TGTGCCAGCAGTACGGGGTTGCAGGGGATGTACGAGCAGTACTTC | CASSTGLQGMYEQYF
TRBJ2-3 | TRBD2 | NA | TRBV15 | TGTGCCACCATAGCGGGCGATACAGATACGCAGTATTTT | CATIAGDTDTQYF
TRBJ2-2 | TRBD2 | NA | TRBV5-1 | TGCGCCGTTCTGACTAGCAGGGCCGGGGAGCTGTTTTTT | CAVLTSRAGELFF
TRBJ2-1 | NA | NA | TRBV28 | TGTGCCAGCATCACGGGACTTGACTTTAATGAGCAGTTCTTC | CASITGLDFNEQFF
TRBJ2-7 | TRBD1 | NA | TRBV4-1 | TGCGCCAGCAGCCAAGATTTCGCAGGGGGCTCCGAGCAGTACTTC | CASSQDFAGGSEQYF
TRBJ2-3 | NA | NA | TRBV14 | TGTGCCAGCCTAGTGACAGGTGGCCGTACGCAGTATTTT | CASLVTGGRTQYF